This TCR beta chain appears in the sequencing data of a study of shared clonotypes between healthy human individuals. Turning to the study itself: CD4 naive cells filled three plates per donor, CD4 memory three, CD8 naive two and CD8 memory one.

Generated by immunoSEQ multiplex PCR, the TCRdb table keeps only in-frame clones and is missing some. The sample lists 2 million to 2.5 million clones; 93% were seen once. CDR1 is SGHTA and CDR2 is FQGNSA in the germline V gene. The CDR3 is 14 residues long. V was pared by 5 bases and J by 5 bases, with 13 bases between. The chain uses TRBV7-2 and TRBJ2-4; weak D call: TRBD2 (6 bases). This TCR derives from a man younger than 35 in good health. Some clones in this sample may be carry-over from other donors' samples. Material for sequencing was naive CD4+ T cells from PBMCs. As for subset: CD45RA+ positively selected. The CDR3, as DNA: TGTGCCAGCAGCCTCTGGCGGGGCGAAAACATTCAGTACTTC. It specifies CASSLWRGENIQYF. The entire variable domain, with the rest obtained from reference TRBV7-2 and TRBJ2-4, is as follows: GAGVSQSPSNKVTEKGKDVELRCDPISGHTALYWYRQSLGQGLEFLIYFQGNSAPDKSGLPSDRFSAERTGGSVSTLTIQRTQQEDSAVYLCASSLWRGENIQYFGAGTRLSVL.